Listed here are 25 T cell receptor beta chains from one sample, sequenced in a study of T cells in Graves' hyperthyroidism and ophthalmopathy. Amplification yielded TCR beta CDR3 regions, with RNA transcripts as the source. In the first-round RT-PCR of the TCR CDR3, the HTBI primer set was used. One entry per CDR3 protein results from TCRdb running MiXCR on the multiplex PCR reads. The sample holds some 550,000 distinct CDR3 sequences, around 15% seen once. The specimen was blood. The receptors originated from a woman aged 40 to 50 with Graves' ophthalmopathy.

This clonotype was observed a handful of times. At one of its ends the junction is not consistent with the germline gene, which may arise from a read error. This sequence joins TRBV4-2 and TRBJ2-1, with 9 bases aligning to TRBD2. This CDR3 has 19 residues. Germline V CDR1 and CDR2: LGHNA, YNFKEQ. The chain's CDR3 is CASSQVPAGAGGPADEQLF. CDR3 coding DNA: TGTGCCAGCAGCCAAGTCCCCGCGGGGGCGGGAGGGCCAGCCGATGAGCAGCTCTTC.

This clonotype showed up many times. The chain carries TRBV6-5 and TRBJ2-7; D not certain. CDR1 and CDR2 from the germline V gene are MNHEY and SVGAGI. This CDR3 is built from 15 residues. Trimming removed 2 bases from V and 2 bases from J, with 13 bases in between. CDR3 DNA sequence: TGTGCCAGCAGTTACAATCCTCAGGCGACCTACGAGCAGTACTTC. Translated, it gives CASSYNPQATYEQYF.

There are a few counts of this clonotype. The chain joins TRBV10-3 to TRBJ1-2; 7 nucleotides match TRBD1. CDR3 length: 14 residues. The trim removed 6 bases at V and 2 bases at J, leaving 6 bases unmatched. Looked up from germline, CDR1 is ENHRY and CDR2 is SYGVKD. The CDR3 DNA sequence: TGTGCCATCAGATCGGGACAGACGAACTATGGCTACACCTTC. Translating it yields CAIRSGQTNYGYTF.

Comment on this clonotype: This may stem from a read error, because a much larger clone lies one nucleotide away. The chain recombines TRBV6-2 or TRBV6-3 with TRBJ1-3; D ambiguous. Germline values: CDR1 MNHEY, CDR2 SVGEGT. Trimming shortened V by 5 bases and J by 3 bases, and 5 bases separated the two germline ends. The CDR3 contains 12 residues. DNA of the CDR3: TGTGCCAGCAGTGGTGTTGGAAACACCATATATTTT. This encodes CASSGVGNTIYF.

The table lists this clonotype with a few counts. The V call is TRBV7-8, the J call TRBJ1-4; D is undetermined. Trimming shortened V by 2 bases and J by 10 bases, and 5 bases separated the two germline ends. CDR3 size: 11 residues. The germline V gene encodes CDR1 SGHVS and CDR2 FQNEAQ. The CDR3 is CASSLSGKLFF. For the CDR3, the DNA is TGTGCCAGCAGCTTATCTGGAAAACTGTTTTTT.

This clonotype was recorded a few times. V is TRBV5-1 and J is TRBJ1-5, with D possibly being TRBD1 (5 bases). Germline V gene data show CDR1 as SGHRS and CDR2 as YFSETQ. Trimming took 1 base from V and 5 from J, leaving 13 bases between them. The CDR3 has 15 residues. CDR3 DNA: TGCGCCAGCAGCTTGTCAGGGAGGAAGGATCAGCCCCAGCATTTT. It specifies CASSLSGRKDQPQHF.

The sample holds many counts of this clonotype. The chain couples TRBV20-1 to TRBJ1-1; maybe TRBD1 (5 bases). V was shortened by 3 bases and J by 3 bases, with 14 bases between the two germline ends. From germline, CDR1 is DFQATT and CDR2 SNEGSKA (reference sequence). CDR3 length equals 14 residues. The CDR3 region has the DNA TGCAGTGCTAGGTGGGGGTCCGTGGACACTGAAGCTTTCTTT. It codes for CSARWGSVDTEAFF.

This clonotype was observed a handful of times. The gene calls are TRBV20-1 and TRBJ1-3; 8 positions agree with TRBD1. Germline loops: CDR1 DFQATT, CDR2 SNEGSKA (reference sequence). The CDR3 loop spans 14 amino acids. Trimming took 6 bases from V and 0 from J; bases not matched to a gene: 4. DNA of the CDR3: TGCAGTGCCCCGGGACAGGCCTCTGGAAACACCATATATTTT. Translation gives CSAPGQASGNTIYF.

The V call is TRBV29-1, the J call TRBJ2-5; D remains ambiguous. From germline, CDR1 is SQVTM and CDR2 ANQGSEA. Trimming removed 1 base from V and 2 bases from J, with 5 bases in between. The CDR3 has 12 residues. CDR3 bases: TGCAGCGTTGAAGGCGGACAAGAGACCCAGTACTTC. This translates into CSVEGGQETQYF.

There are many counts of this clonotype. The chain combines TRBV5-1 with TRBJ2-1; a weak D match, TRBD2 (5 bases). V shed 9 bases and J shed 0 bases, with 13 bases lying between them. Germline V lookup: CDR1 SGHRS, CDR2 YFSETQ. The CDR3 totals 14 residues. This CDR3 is CATRRTSSYNEQFF. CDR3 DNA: TGCGCCACCCGGAGGACGAGCTCCTACAATGAGCAGTTCTTC.

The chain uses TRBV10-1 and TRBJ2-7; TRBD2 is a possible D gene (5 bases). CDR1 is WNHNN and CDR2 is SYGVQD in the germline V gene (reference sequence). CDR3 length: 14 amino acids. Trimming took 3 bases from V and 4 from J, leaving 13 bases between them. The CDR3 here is CASSDGGNRYEQYF. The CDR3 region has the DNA TGCGCCAGCAGTGACGGAGGCAATCGGTACGAGCAGTACTTC.

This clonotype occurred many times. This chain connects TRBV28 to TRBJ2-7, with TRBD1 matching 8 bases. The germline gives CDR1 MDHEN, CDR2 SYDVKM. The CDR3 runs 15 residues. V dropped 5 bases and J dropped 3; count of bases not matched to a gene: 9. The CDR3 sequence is CASSMMPGGLYEQYF. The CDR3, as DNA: TGTGCCAGCAGTATGATGCCAGGGGGCCTCTACGAGCAGTACTTC.

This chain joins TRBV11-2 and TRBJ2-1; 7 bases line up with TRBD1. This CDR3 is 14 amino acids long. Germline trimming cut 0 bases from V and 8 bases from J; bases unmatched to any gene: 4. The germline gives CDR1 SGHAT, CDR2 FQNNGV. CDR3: CASSLDRGTDEQFF. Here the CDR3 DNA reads TGTGCCAGCAGCTTAGATCGTGGGACAGATGAGCAGTTCTTC. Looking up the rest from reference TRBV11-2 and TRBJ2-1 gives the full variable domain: EAGVAQSPRYKIIEKRQSVAFWCNPISGHATLYWYQQILGQGPKLLIQFQNNGVVDDSQLPKDRFSAERLKGVDSTLKIQPAKLEDSAVYLCASSLDRGTDEQFFGPGTRLTVL.

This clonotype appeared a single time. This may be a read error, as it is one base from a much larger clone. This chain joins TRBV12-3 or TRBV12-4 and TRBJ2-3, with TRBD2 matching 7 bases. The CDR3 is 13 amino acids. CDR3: CASRGRETGTQYF. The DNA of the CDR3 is TGTGCCAGCAGGGGGAGGGAAACAGGTACGCAGTATTTT.

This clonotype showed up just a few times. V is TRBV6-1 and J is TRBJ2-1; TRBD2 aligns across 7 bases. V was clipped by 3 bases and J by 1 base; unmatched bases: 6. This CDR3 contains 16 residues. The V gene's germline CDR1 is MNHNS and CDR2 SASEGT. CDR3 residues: CASSEGVAGSYNEQFF. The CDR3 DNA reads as TGTGCCAGCAGTGAGGGGGTAGCGGGTTCCTACAATGAGCAGTTCTTC.

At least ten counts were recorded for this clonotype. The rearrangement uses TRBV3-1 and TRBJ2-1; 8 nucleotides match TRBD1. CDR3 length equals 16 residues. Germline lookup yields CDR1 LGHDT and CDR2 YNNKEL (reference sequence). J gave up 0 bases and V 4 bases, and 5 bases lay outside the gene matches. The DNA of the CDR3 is TGTGCCAGCAGCCTCCGACAGGGGAGCTCCTACAATGAGCAGTTCTTC. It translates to CASSLRQGSSYNEQFF.

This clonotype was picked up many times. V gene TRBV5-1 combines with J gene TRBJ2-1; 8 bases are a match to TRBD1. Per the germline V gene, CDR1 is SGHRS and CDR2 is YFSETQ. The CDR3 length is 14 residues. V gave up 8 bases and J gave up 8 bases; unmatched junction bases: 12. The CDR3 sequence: CASGQGQDVDEQFF. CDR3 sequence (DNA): TGCGCCAGTGGCCAGGGACAGGACGTCGATGAGCAGTTCTTC. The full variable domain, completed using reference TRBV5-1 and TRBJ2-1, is KAGVTQTPRYLIKTRGQQVTLSCSPISGHRSVSWYQQTPGQGLQFLFEYFSETQRNKGNFPGRFSGRQFSNSRSEMNVSTLELGDSALYLCASGQGQDVDEQFFGPGTRLTVL.

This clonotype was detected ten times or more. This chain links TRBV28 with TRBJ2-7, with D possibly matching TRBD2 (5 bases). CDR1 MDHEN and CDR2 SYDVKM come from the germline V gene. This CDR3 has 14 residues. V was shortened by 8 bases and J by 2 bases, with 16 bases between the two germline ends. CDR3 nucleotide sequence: TGTGCCAGCTGCAGGCCTAGCCTAACCTACGAGCAGTACTTC. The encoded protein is CASCRPSLTYEQYF.

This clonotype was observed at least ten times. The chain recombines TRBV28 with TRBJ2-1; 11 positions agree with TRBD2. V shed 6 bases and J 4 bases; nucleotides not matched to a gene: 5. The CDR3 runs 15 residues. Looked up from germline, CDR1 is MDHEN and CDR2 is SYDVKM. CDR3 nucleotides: TGTGCCAGCAGCTTAGCGGGAGGGAGATACAATGAGCAGTTCTTC. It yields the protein CASSLAGGRYNEQFF. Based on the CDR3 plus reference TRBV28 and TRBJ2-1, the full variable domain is DVKVTQSSRYLVKRTGEKVFLECVQDMDHENMFWYRQDPGLGLRLIYFSYDVKMKEKGDIPEGYSVSREKKERFSLILESASTNQTSMYLCASSLAGGRYNEQFFGPGTRLTVL.

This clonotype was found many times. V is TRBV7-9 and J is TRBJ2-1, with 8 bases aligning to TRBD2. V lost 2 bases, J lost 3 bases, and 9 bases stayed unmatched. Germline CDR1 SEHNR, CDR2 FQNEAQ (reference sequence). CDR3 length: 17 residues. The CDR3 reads CASSLLITGTSYNEQFF. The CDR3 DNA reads TGTGCCAGCAGCTTACTAATAACCGGGACTAGCTACAATGAGCAGTTCTTC.

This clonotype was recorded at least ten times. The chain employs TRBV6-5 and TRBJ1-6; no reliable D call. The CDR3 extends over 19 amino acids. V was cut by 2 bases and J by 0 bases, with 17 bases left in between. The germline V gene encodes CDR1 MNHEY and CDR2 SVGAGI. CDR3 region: CASSYNPESPSSYNSPLHF. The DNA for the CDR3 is TGTGCCAGCAGTTACAATCCTGAATCCCCGAGCTCCTATAATTCACCCCTCCACTTT.

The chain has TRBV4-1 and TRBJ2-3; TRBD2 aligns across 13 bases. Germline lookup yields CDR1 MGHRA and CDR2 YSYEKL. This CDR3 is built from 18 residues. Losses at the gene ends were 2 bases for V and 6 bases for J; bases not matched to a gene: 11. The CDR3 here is CASSQPQLLAGGRDTQYF. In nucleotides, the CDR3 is TGCGCCAGCAGCCAACCTCAGTTACTAGCGGGGGGGCGGGATACGCAGTATTTT.

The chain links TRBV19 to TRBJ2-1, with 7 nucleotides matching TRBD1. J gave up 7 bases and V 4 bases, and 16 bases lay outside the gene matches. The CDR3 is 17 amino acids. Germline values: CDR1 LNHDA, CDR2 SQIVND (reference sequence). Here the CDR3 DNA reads TGTGCCAGTAGTAAGAGGGGGCAGGGACGGTCGGGGAATGAGCAGTTCTTC. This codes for CASSKRGQGRSGNEQFF.

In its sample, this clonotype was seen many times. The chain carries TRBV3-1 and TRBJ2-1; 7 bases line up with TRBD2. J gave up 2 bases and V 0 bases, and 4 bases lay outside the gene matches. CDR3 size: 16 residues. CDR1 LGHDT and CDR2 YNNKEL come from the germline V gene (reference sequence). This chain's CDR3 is CASSQDREATYNEQFF. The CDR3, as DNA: TGTGCCAGCAGCCAAGACCGGGAGGCAACCTACAATGAGCAGTTCTTC.

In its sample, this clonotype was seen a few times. The CDR3 sequence is CSASSGKQATGNTIYF. The CDR3 DNA is TGCAGCGCATCGTCCGGGAAGCAAGCGACTGGAAACACCATATATTTT. J is TRBJ1-3 and V is TRBV29-1; no reliable D call. CDR3 length equals 16 residues. Germline CDR1 SQVTM, CDR2 ANQGSEA. Trimming left V 7 bases short and J 2 bases short, with 21 bases between. The complete variable domain, with remaining parts taken from reference TRBV29-1 and TRBJ1-3, reads SAVISQKPSRDICQRGTSLTIQCQVDSQVTMMFWYRQQPGQSLTLIATANQGSEATYESGFVIDKFPISRPNLTFSTLTVSNMSPEDSSIYLCSASSGKQATGNTIYFGEGSWLTVV.